One and the same sample provided the 16 T cell receptor beta chains below, sequenced in a study of blood T cell repertoires in COVID-19. Repertoires were generated with immunoSEQ multiplex PCR, while TCRdb's copy carries only in-frame clones and drops some. The sample lists 85,000 to 90,000 clones, 89% occurring once. Sequenced: peripheral blood. These receptor sequences come from a woman older than 75 with active COVID-19.

This CDR3 reads CASSPGQNQPQHF. CDR3 in DNA: TGTGCCAGCTCACCTGGACAGAATCAGCCCCAGCATTTT. The chain is built from TRBV18 and TRBJ1-5; D perhaps matches TRBD1 (6 bases). This CDR3 has 13 residues. V lost 3 bases to trimming and J lost 4 bases, with 7 bases between them. Per the germline V gene, CDR1 is KGHSH and CDR2 is LQKENI.

This clone has a handful of counts. The chain links TRBV7-3 to TRBJ1-6; TRBD1 matches 9 bases. The V gene's germline CDR1 is SGHTA and CDR2 FQGTGA. The CDR3 totals 14 residues. Germline trimming cut 5 bases from V and 10 bases from J; bases unmatched to any gene: 6. The CDR3 DNA reads as TGTGCCAGCAGCGTGGGACAGGGAGACTCACCCCTCCACTTT. Its translation: CASSVGQGDSPLHF.

This clone showed up just a few times. V usage is TRBV29-1 and J usage is TRBJ2-7, with 7 bases identical to TRBD1. Germline values: CDR1 SQVTM, CDR2 ANQGSEA. There are 12 residues in the CDR3. The ends lost 8 bases at V and 3 bases at J; junction bases unmatched: 7. In DNA, the CDR3 is TGCAGCTTCATTGGGGACAGCTACGAGCAGTACTTC. This gives the protein CSFIGDSYEQYF.

The chain carries TRBV5-1 and TRBJ2-7, with 9 bases aligning to TRBD1. The V gene end was trimmed by 2 bases and the J gene end by 4 bases; junction bases not matched to a gene: 7. The CDR3 is 15 amino acids. CDR1 and CDR2 (germline): SGHRS, YFSETQ. CDR3 sequence reads: CASSFSTGGFYEQYF. The CDR3 bases are TGCGCCAGCAGCTTCTCAACAGGGGGCTTTTACGAGCAGTACTTC.

The sample holds one count of this clone. V and J are TRBV18 and TRBJ2-1; 8 bases fit TRBD2. Germline CDR1 and CDR2: KGHSH and LQKENI. The V segment lost 4 bases and the J segment 7 bases; nucleotides outside the gene matches: 12. This CDR3 is 16 amino acids long. The CDR3 loop is CASSRSGSRSGNEQFF. CDR3 nucleotides: TGTGCCAGCTCACGGAGCGGGAGTAGGTCGGGGAATGAGCAGTTCTTC.

The genes are TRBV28 and TRBJ2-1; TRBD2 matches 9 bases. The V gene end was trimmed by 0 bases and the J gene end by 5 bases; junction bases not matched to a gene: 5. CDR3 size: 16 residues. Germline loops: CDR1 MDHEN, CDR2 SYDVKM. CDR3 in DNA: TGTGCCAGCAGTTTATGGTCTAGCGGGGATAACAATGAGCAGTTCTTC. It is translated as CASSLWSSGDNNEQFF.

This chain connects TRBV20-1 to TRBJ2-3; 11 bases fit TRBD2. Per the germline V gene, CDR1 is DFQATT and CDR2 is SNEGSKA (reference sequence). The V segment lost 3 bases and the J segment 4 bases; nucleotides outside the gene matches: 6. The CDR3 consists of 15 residues. CDR3 loop: CSASRLAGKPDTQYF. Written as DNA, the CDR3 is TGCAGTGCTAGTCGACTAGCGGGAAAGCCAGATACGCAGTATTTT.

The genes are TRBV9 and TRBJ2-3, with 8 bases identical to TRBD1. From germline, CDR1 is SGDLS and CDR2 YYNGEE. The J segment lost 15 bases and the V segment lost 1 base, leaving 7 bases of the junction unmatched. This CDR3 is built from 12 residues. CDR3 loop: CASSVPGGVSYF. The CDR3 nucleotides are TGTGCCAGCAGCGTACCAGGGGGCGTGAGTTATTTT.

This chain links TRBV28 with TRBJ2-6, with 9 positions matching TRBD1. Germline CDR1 MDHEN, CDR2 SYDVKM. Trimming removed 3 bases from V and 1 base from J; junction bases left unmatched: 10. The CDR3 totals 19 residues. The chain's CDR3 is CASSFPVWGQGSGANVLTF. In nucleotides, the CDR3 is TGTGCCAGCAGTTTCCCAGTTTGGGGACAGGGTTCTGGGGCCAACGTCCTGACTTTC.

The rearrangement uses TRBV7-9 and TRBJ2-1, with 10 nucleotides matching TRBD2. The trim removed 5 bases at V and 10 bases at J, leaving 11 bases unmatched. CDR3 size: 15 residues. Germline V CDR1 and CDR2: SEHNR, FQNEAQ (reference sequence). In DNA, the CDR3 is TGTGCCAGCAGCCGTTCCGGACTAGCGGCAGACGAGCAGTTCTTC. This sequence encodes CASSRSGLAADEQFF.

This chain joins TRBV5-4 and TRBJ2-7, with TRBD2 as a possible D gene (5 bases). Trimming removed 5 bases at V and 2 bases at J, with 11 bases between. The CDR3 totals 13 residues. CDR1 SGHNT and CDR2 YYREEE come from the germline V gene (reference sequence). CDR3 residues: CASRKLETYEQYF. CDR3 nucleotide sequence: TGTGCCAGCAGAAAACTAGAAACCTACGAGCAGTACTTC. Full variable domain (remainder filled in from reference TRBV5-4 and TRBJ2-7): ETGVTQSPTHLIKTRGQQVTLRCSSQSGHNTVSWYQQALGQGPQFIFQYYREEENGRGNFPPRFSGLQFPNYSSELNVNALELDDSALYLCASRKLETYEQYFGPGTRLTVT.

The J gene is TRBJ2-2, the V gene TRBV5-5; 8 nucleotides match TRBD1. The CDR3 consists of 13 residues. J was trimmed by 5 bases and V by 3 bases; bases with no gene match: 0. Germline V gene lookup returns CDR1 SGHKS and CDR2 YYEKEE (reference sequence). In DNA form, the CDR3 reads TGTGCCAGCAGCTGGACAGGGACCGGGGAGCTGTTTTTT. Translating gives CASSWTGTGELFF.

The chain links TRBV6-2 or TRBV6-3 to TRBJ2-2, with D maybe TRBD1 (6 bases). This CDR3 is built from 14 residues. The germline V gene encodes CDR1 MNHEY and CDR2 SVGEGT. Trimming removed 5 bases from V and 6 bases from J, with 13 bases in between. The CDR3 DNA is TGTGCCAGCAGTAGAGAACAGGGTGCCGGGGAGCTGTTTTTT. The encoded protein is CASSREQGAGELFF.

CDR3 coding DNA: TGTGCCTGGAGGCAAGGACGGGAGACCTACGAGCAGTACTTC. Encoded protein: CAWRQGRETYEQYF. The gene calls are TRBV30 and TRBJ2-7, with a tentative D call TRBD2 (6 bases). The CDR3 runs 14 residues. Germline V CDR1 and CDR2: GTSNPN, SVGIG (reference sequence). V was shortened by 3 bases and J by 2 bases, with 14 bases between the two germline ends. Full variable domain (outside the CDR3, taken from reference TRBV30 and TRBJ2-7): SQTIHQWPATLVQPVGSPLSLECTVEGTSNPNLYWYRQAAGRGLQLLFYSVGIGQISSEVPQNLSASRPQDRQFILSSKKLLLSDSGFYLCAWRQGRETYEQYFGPGTRLTVT.

The chain employs TRBV5-5 and TRBJ1-5, with D perhaps TRBD1 (6 bases). The germline V and J ends were trimmed by 1 base and 4 bases, with 12 bases remaining between them. Looked up from germline, CDR1 is SGHKS and CDR2 is YYEKEE (reference sequence). This CDR3 is built from 15 residues. In DNA form, the CDR3 reads TGTGCCAGCAGCTTGTCAGGGGACCCTAATCAGCCCCAGCATTTT. Translation: CASSLSGDPNQPQHF.

The chain couples TRBV6-5 to TRBJ1-1; TRBD1 aligns across 9 bases. The CDR3 is made up of 15 amino acids. The V gene end was trimmed by 6 bases and the J gene end by 5 bases; junction bases not matched to a gene: 10. Germline V lookup: CDR1 MNHEY, CDR2 SVGAGI. CDR3 residues: CASRQQGAGKTEAFF. The CDR3 DNA reads as TGTGCCAGCAGACAACAGGGGGCAGGAAAAACTGAAGCTTTCTTT.